The source of this T cell receptor (beta chain) is a study of control samples from healthy donors and cancer patients. Germline loops: CDR1 SGHDT, CDR2 YYEEEE. Trimming removed 0 bases at V and 6 bases at J, with 12 bases between. The CDR3 consists of 14 residues. Here immunoSEQ multiplex PCR was the method, and the copy in TCRdb shows in-frame clones only, minus some. In the table there are around 80,000 clones, over 75% of which are singletons. The TCR sequence derives from a man between 45 and 60 years old in good health. Source material: blood. This chain uses TRBV5-6 with TRBJ2-5, with D tentatively TRBD1 (5 bases). CDR3 nucleotides: TGTGCCAGCAGCTTGGCCGGCAGGGCGAAGACCCAGTACTTC. It codes for CASSLAGRAKTQYF.